Below, 20 T cell receptor beta chains from the same sample are listed, as sequenced in a study of cytomegalovirus exposure and HLA in healthy donors. Use of 60 Vbeta and 13 Jbeta primers characterized the PCR. Some clones are missing from TCRdb's copy, which holds only in-frame ones; the method was immunoSEQ multiplex PCR. The sample records around 150,000 clones, less than 80% being singletons. Sequencing was done on a sample of PBMCs. All receptors derive from a man aged 35 to 55 in good health and CMV-seropositive.

The chain combines TRBV5-1 with TRBJ1-4; D is possibly TRBD1 (5 bases). The CDR3 covers 15 residues. Trimming took off 4 bases at V and 5 bases at J, with 15 bases between the two ends. CDR1 is SGHRS, CDR2 YFSETQ, per germline. The CDR3 DNA reads as TGCGCCAGCAGCCCCCGGTGGGGGGAGAATGAAAAACTGTTTTTT. Translating it yields CASSPRWGENEKLFF.

The chain employs TRBV6-5 and TRBJ2-1; 12 bases are shared with TRBD2. The V segment lost 4 bases and the J segment 7 bases; nucleotides outside the gene matches: 8. The CDR3 extends over 16 amino acids. The germline gives CDR1 MNHEY, CDR2 SVGAGI. CDR3 loop: CASSLTSGSSGNEQFF. In DNA, the CDR3 is TGTGCCAGCAGTTTGACTAGCGGGAGTTCTGGAAATGAGCAGTTCTTC.

This chain connects TRBV29-1 to TRBJ2-1; perhaps TRBD2 as D (6 bases). Germline loops: CDR1 SQVTM, CDR2 ANQGSEA. The CDR3 runs 15 residues. V was cut by 7 bases and J by 0 bases, with 16 bases left in between. This chain's CDR3 is CSEKRATSSYNEQFF. The CDR3 DNA reads TGCAGCGAAAAGAGAGCGACTAGCTCCTACAATGAGCAGTTCTTC.

In this sample, this clone turned up a few times. This chain uses TRBV7-2 with TRBJ1-6; no reliable D call. The CDR3 is 14 amino acids. CDR1 and CDR2 from the germline V gene are SGHTA and FQGNSA. V lost 3 bases and J 5 bases, leaving 8 bases between the germline ends. In nucleotides, the CDR3 is TGTGCCAGCAGCTTGACGGGGAATAATTCACCCCTCCACTTT. Translation gives CASSLTGNNSPLHF.

The V gene is TRBV5-1, the J gene TRBJ1-4, with D tentatively TRBD1 (6 bases). The CDR3 extends over 15 amino acids. Germline V gene lookup returns CDR1 SGHRS and CDR2 YFSETQ. Trimming stripped 5 bases from V and 0 bases from J, with 11 bases between. In DNA form, the CDR3 reads TGCGCCAGCAGGCGGGGGGCTCCAACTAATGAAAAACTGTTTTTT. It codes for CASRRGAPTNEKLFF. The full variable domain, with the rest looked up from reference TRBV5-1 and TRBJ1-4, is KAGVTQTPRYLIKTRGQQVTLSCSPISGHRSVSWYQQTPGQGLQFLFEYFSETQRNKGNFPGRFSGRQFSNSRSEMNVSTLELGDSALYLCASRRGAPTNEKLFFGSGTQLSVL.

In nucleotides, the CDR3 is TGTGCCAGCAGCCAGACCTGGGGCGATACGCAGTATTTT. It is translated as CASSQTWGDTQYF. The genes are TRBV14 and TRBJ2-3; D possibly corresponds to TRBD1 (5 bases). V was pared by 3 bases and J by 6 bases, with 10 bases between. The CDR3 consists of 13 residues. Germline CDR1 and CDR2: SGHDN and FVKESK.

The chain employs TRBV6-1 and TRBJ1-2, with 9 bases that match TRBD1. V gave up 3 bases and J gave up 8 bases; unmatched junction bases: 16. Germline V gene sequence: CDR1 MNHNS, CDR2 SASEGT. The CDR3 loop spans 17 amino acids. CDR3 region: CASSDIRDRAFKRGYTF. CDR3 nucleotide sequence: TGTGCCAGCAGTGATATCCGGGACAGGGCATTTAAACGGGGCTACACCTTC.

V is TRBV7-9 and J is TRBJ2-1, with 12 nucleotides matching TRBD2. Germline assignment: CDR1 SEHNR and CDR2 FQNEAQ (reference sequence). The J segment lost 8 bases and the V segment lost 3 bases, leaving 8 bases of the junction unmatched. The CDR3 runs 16 residues. The CDR3 region is CASSLGASGRADEQFF. The CDR3 bases are TGTGCCAGCAGCTTGGGGGCTAGCGGGAGGGCGGATGAGCAGTTCTTC.

The V and J genes are TRBV6-5 and TRBJ2-3; 8 bases agree with TRBD2. This CDR3 is 14 amino acids long. CDR1 and CDR2 from the germline V gene are MNHEY and SVGAGI. V shed 6 bases, J shed 6 bases, and the junction held 8 bases outside the gene matches. CDR3 sequence reads: CASRLGLASDTQYF. As DNA, the CDR3 is TGTGCCAGCAGACTTGGACTAGCAAGTGATACGCAGTATTTT.

The CDR3, as DNA: TGTGCCAGCAGCGTAGTCGTAGGCCCCGGGGGGGAGCTGTTTTTT. Its protein product is CASSVVVGPGGELFF. The V call is TRBV9, the J call TRBJ2-2; no firm D call. CDR1 is SGDLS and CDR2 is YYNGEE in the germline V gene. The length of the CDR3 is 15 residues. Trimming left V 0 bases short and J 8 bases short, with 14 bases between.

The genes are TRBV7-6 and TRBJ1-3; D is unresolved. There are 15 residues in the CDR3. V was shortened by 2 bases and J by 4 bases, with 12 bases between the two germline ends. The germline gives CDR1 SGHVS, CDR2 FNYEAQ. The CDR3 here is CASSLRAGSGNTIYF. CDR3 coding DNA: TGTGCCAGCAGCTTAAGGGCGGGTTCGGGAAACACCATATATTTT. The whole variable domain, filled in from reference TRBV7-6 and TRBJ1-3, reads GAGVSQSPRYKVTKRGQDVALRCDPISGHVSLYWYRQALGQGPEFLTYFNYEAQQDKSGLPNDRFSAERPEGSISTLTIQRTEQRDSAMYRCASSLRAGSGNTIYFGEGSWLTVV.

The rearrangement uses TRBV5-1 and TRBJ1-1, with 9 bases that match TRBD1. Germline V gene sequence: CDR1 SGHRS, CDR2 YFSETQ. The CDR3 covers 14 residues. After removal of 3 bases from V and 4 bases from J, the junction contained 4 bases not matched to a gene. The CDR3 bases are TGCGCCAGCAGCTGGGGGACAGGGAGCACTGAAGCTTTCTTT. This gives the protein CASSWGTGSTEAFF.

This rearrangement joins TRBV5-1 to TRBJ1-2, with no clear D. The CDR3 runs 12 residues. The V end lost 0 bases, the J end lost 11 bases, and 11 bases lay between the germline ends. The germline CDR1 and CDR2 sequences are SGHRS and YFSETQ. Here the CDR3 reads CASSLDGRPYTF. For the CDR3, the DNA is TGCGCCAGCAGCTTGGATGGCAGGCCATACACCTTC. The full variable domain, in which reference TRBV5-1 and TRBJ1-2 provide the parts outside the CDR3, is KAGVTQTPRYLIKTRGQQVTLSCSPISGHRSVSWYQQTPGQGLQFLFEYFSETQRNKGNFPGRFSGRQFSNSRSEMNVSTLELGDSALYLCASSLDGRPYTFGSGTRLTVV.

The V and J genes are TRBV10-3 and TRBJ2-7; TRBD1 might be the D (6 bases). CDR1 is ENHRY, CDR2 SYGVKD, per germline. Deletions cut 8 bases from V and 1 base from J, with 9 bases between. This CDR3 comprises 12 residues. The chain's CDR3 is CAIGQLSYEQYF. CDR3 DNA sequence: TGTGCCATCGGACAGTTATCCTACGAGCAGTACTTC.

V usage is TRBV6-5 and J usage is TRBJ1-3, with D perhaps matching TRBD1 (5 bases). V lost 4 bases to trimming and J lost 11 bases, with 18 bases between them. The germline V gene has CDR1 MNHEY and CDR2 SVGAGI. The CDR3 is 14 residues long. CDR3 residues: CASSSGLGGFAIYF. The CDR3 region has the DNA TGTGCCAGCAGTTCCGGGCTCGGGGGGTTCGCCATATATTTT.

This chain joins TRBV2 and TRBJ2-2; D may be TRBD1 (6 bases). V gave up 5 bases and J gave up 0 bases, with 13 bases separating them. The CDR3 sequence is 16 residues long. Germline V gene sequence: CDR1 SNHLY, CDR2 FYNNEI. CDR3 bases: TGTGCCAGCAGTCACGACAGGTTCTCGAACACCGGGGAGCTGTTTTTT. Amino acids: CASSHDRFSNTGELFF.

This clone was observed a few times. The V gene is TRBV29-1, the J gene TRBJ1-3; 7 bases line up with TRBD1. The CDR3 covers 13 residues. Germline V gene lookup returns CDR1 SQVTM and CDR2 ANQGSEA. V lost 4 bases, J lost 4 bases, and 4 bases stayed unmatched. CDR3 nucleotide sequence: TGCAGCGTTGGTGACAGGGTGGGAAACACCATATATTTT. This gives the protein CSVGDRVGNTIYF.

This clone has just a few counts. The chain employs TRBV6-5 and TRBJ2-1, with TRBD2 matching 14 bases. Per germline, CDR1 MNHEY and CDR2 SVGAGI. CDR3 size: 15 residues. Trimming removed 4 bases from V and 10 bases from J; junction bases left unmatched: 6. As DNA, the CDR3 is TGTGCCAGCAGTTCGGGACTAGCGGGAGAGGTAGAGCAGTTCTTC. Protein sequence: CASSSGLAGEVEQFF.

J is TRBJ2-1 and V is TRBV5-1; the D gene is possibly TRBD2 (6 bases). With 4 bases removed from V and 8 bases from J, the gap between germline ends came to 10 bases. The CDR3 spans 12 residues. Germline assignment: CDR1 SGHRS and CDR2 YFSETQ. The CDR3 here is CASSKPGDEQFF. For the CDR3, the DNA is TGCGCCAGCAGCAAGCCGGGAGATGAGCAGTTCTTC.

To note about this clone: The same CDR3 can be traced to other DNA sequences in this sample. CDR3 DNA sequence: TGTGCCAGCAGCGTAGCAGCGGAGTACCAAGAGACCCAGTACTTC. Translating gives CASSVAAEYQETQYF. This sequence joins TRBV9 and TRBJ2-5; D possibly corresponds to TRBD2 (5 bases). The CDR3 is 15 amino acids. Germline V gene data show CDR1 as SGDLS and CDR2 as YYNGEE. Trimming pared 0 bases from V and 0 bases from J, leaving 9 bases between. Filled out from reference TRBV9 and TRBJ2-5, the complete variable domain reads DSGVTQTPKHLITATGQRVTLRCSPRSGDLSVYWYQQSLDQGLQFLIQYYNGEERAKGNILERFSAQQFPDLHSELNLSSLELGDSALYFCASSVAAEYQETQYFGPGTRLLVL.